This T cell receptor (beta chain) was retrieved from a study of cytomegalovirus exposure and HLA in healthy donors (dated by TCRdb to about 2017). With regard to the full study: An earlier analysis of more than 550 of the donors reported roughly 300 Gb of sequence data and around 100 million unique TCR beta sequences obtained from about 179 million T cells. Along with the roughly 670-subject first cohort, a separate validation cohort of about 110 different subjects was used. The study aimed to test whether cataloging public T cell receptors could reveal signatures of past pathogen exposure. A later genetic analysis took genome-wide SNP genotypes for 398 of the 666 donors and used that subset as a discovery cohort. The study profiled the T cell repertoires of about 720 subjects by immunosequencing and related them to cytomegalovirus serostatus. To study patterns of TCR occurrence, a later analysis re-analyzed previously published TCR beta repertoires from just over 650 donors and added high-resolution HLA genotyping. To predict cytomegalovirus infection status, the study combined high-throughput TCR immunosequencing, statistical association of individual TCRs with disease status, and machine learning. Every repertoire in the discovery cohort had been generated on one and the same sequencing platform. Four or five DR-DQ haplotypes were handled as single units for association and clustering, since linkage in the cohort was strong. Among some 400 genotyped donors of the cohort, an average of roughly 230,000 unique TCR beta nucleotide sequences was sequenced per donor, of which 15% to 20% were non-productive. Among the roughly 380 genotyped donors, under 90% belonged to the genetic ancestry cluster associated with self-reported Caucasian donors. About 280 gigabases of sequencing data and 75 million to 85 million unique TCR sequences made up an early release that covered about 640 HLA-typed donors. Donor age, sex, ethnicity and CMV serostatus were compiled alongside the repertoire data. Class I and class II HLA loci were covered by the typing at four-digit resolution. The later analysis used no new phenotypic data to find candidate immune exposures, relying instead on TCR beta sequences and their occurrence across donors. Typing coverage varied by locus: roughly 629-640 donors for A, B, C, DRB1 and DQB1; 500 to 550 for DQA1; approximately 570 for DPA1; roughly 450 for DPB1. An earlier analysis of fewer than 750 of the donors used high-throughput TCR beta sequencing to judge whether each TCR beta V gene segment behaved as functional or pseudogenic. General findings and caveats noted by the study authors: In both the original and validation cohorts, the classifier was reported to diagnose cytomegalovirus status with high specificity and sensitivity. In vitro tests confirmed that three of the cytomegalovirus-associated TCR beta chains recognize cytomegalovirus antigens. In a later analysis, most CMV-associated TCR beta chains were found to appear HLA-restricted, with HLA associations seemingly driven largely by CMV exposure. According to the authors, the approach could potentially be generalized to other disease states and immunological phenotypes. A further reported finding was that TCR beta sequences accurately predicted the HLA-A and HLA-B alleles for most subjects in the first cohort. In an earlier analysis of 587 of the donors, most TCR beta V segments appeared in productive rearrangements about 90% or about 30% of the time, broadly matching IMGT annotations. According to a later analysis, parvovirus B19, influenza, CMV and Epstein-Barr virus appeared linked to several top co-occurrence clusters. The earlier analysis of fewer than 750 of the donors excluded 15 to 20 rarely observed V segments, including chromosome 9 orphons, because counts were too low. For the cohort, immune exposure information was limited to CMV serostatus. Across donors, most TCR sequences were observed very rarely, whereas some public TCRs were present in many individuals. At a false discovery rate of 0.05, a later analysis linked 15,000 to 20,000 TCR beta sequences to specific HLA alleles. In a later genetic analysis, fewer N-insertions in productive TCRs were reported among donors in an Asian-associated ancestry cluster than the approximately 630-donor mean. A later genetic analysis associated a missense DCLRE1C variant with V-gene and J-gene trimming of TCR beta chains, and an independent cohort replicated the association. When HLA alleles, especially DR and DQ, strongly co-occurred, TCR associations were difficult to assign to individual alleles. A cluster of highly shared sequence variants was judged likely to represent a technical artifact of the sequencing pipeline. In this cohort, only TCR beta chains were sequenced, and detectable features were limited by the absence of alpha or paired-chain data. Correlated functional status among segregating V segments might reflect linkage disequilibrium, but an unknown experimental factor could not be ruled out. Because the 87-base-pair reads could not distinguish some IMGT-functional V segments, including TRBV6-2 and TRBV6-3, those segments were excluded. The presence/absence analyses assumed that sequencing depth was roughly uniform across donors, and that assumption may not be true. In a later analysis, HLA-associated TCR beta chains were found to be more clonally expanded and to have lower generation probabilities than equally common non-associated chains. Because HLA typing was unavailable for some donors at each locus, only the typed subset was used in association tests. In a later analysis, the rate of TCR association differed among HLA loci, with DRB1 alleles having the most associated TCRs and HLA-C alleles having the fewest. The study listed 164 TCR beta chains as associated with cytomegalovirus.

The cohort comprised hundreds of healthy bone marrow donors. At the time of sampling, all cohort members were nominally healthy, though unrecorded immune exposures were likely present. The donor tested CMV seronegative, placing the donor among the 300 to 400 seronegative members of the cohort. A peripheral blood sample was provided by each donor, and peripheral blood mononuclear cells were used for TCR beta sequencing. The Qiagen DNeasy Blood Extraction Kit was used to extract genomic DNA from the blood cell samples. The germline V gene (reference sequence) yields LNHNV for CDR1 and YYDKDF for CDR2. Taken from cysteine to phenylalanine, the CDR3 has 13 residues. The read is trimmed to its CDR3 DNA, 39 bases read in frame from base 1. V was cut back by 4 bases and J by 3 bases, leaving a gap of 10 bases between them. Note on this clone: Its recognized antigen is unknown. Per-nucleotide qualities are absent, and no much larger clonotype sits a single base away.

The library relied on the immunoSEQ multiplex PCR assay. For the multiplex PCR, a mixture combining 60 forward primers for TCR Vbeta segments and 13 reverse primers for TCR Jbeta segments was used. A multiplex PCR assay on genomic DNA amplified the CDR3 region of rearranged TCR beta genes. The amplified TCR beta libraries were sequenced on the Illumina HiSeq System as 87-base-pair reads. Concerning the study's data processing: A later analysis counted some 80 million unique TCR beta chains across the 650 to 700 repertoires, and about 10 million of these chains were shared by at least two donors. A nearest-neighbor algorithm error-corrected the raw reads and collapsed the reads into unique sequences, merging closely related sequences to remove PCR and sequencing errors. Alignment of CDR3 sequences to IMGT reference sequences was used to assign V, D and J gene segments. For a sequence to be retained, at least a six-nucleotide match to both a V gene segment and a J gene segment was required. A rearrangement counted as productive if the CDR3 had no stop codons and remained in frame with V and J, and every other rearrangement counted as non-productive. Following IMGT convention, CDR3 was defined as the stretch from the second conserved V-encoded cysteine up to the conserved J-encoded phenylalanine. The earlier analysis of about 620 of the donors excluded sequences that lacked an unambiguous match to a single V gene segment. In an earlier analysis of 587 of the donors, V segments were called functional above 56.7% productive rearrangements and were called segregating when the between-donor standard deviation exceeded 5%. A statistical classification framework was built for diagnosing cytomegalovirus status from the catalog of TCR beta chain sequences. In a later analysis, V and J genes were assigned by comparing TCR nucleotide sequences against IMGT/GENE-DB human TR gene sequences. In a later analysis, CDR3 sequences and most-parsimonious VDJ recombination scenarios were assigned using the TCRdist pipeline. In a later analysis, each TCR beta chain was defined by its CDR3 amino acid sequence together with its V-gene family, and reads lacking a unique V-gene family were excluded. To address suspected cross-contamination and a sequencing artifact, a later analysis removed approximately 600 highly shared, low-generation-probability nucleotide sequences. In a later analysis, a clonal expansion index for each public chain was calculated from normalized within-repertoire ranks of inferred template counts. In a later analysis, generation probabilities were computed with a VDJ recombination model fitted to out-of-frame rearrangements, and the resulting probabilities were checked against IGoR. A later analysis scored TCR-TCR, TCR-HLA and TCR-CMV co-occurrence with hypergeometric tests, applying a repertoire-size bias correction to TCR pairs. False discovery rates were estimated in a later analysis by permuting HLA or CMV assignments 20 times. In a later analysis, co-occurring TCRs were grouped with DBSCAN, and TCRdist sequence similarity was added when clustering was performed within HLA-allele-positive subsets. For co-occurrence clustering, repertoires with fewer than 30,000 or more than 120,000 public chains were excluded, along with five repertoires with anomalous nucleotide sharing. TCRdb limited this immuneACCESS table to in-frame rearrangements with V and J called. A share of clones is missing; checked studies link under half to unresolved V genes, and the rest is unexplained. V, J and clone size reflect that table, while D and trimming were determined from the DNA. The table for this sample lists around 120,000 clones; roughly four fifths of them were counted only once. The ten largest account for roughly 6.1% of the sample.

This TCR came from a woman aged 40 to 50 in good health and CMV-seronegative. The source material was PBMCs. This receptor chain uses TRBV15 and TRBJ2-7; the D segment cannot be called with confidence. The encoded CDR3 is CATSTEHSYEQYF. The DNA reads TGTGCCACCAGCACAGAGCACAGCTACGAGCAGTACTTC.